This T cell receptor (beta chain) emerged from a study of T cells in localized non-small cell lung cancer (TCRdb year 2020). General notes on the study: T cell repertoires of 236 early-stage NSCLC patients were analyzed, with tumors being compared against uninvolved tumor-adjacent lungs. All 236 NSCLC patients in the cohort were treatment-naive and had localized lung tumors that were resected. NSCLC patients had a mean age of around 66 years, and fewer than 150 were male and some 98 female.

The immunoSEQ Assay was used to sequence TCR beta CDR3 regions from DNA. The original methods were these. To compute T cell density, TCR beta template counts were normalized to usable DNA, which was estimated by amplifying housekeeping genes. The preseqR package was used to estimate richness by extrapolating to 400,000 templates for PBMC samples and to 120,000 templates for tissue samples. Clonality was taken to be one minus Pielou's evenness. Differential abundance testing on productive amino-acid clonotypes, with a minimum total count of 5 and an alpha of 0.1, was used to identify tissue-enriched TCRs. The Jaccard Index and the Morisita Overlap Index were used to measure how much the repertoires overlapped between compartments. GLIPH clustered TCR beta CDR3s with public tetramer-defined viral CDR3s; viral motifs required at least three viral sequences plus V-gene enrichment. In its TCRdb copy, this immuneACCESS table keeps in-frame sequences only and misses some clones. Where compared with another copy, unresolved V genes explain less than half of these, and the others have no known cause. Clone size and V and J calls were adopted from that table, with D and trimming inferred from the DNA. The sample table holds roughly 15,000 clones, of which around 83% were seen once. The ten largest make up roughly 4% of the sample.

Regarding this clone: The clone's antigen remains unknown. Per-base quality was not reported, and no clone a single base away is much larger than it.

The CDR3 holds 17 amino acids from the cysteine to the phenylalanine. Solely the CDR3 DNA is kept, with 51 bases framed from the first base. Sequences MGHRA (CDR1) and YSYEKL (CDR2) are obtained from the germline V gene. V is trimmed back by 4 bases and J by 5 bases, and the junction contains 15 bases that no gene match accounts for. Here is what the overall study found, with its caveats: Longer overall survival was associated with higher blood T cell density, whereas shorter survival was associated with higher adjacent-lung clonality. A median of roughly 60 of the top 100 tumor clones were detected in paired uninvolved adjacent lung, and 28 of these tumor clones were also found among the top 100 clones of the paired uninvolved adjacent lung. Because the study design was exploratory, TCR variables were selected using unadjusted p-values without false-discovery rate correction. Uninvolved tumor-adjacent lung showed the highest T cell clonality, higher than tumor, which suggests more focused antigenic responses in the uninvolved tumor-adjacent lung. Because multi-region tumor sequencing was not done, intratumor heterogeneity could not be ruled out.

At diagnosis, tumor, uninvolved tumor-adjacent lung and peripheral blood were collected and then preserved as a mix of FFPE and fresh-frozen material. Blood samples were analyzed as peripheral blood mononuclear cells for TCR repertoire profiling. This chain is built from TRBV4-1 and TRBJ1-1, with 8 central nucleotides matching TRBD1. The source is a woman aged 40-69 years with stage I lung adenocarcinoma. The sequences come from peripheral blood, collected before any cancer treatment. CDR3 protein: CASSPHLGQGGETEAFF. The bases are TGCGCCAGCAGCCCCCACCTAGGACAGGGAGGGGAGACTGAAGCTTTCTTT.